The T cell receptor (beta chain) described here comes from a study of blood T cell repertoires in COVID-19. About the study: Samples came from the United States, Italy and Spain, spanning acute and convalescent COVID-19. From T cells, B-cell-depleted T cells, or PBMCs came the material, which was cDNA or gDNA.

Per the original methods: Estimates of nucleated cell counts were drawn from the amplification of reference gene primers. TCRdb keeps only in-frame clones here, not all; method: immunoSEQ multiplex PCR. Clone size and the V and J calls come from that table; the DNA yielded D and trimming. The sample has 80,000 to 90,000 clones, around 85% seen once. The CDR3 runs 16 residues. The V end was cut by 6 bases, the J end by 0 bases, with 14 bases between. Per the germline V gene, CDR1 is LNHDA and CDR2 is SQIVND (reference sequence). V usage is TRBV19 and J usage is TRBJ2-2, with D possibly TRBD2 on 6 matching bases. The sample taken for sequencing was peripheral blood. The receptor comes from a man aged 60 to 75 with acute or convalescent COVID-19. CDR3 loop: CASRLQGGPNTGELFF. The CDR3 nucleotides read TGTGCCAGTAGGCTCCAGGGAGGACCGAACACCGGGGAGCTGTTTTTT.